One sample yielded the 15 T cell receptor beta chains listed below, sequenced in a study of tumor-infiltrating lymphocytes in primary liver carcinoma (dated by TCRdb to 2016 to 2017). Blood RNA was extracted from unsorted whole blood with TRIzol reagent; germline DNA came from the DNeasy Blood & Tissue kit. Sequencing was performed on an Illumina HiSeq 2500. TCRbeta-specific cDNA was reverse-transcribed from 500 ng total RNA using a constant-region primer and ProtoScript II reverse transcriptase. TCRbeta libraries were built with three nested multiplex PCR rounds, a slightly modified ARM-PCR procedure. Each of the first two PCR rounds ran for nine to eleven cycles and used multiplex TRBV1-TRBV30 forward primers together with a Cbeta reverse primer. In TCRdb, the public reads were trimmed at Q25 with fastp and aligned with MiXCR, with productive beta chains retained. Identical CDR3 protein sequences are pooled into one entry, listed with their most common genes and DNA. This sample gives approximately 330,000 distinct CDR3 sequences in total; 65% of them show up just once. Under 8.5% of the sample comes from the top ten.

Sequenced sample: peripheral blood. These receptors all stem from a man aged 40-49 years with primary liver carcinoma and hepatitis B virus infection.

With respect to this clonotype: A much larger clonotype is one base distant, so this may be a read error. The V and J genes are TRBV12-3 or TRBV12-4 and TRBJ2-2; the match to TRBD2 covers 11 bases. The CDR3 covers 15 residues. The CDR3 loop is CVSIAGGPGAGELFF. The CDR3, as DNA: TGTGTCAGCATAGCGGGAGGGCCAGGGGCCGGGGAGCTGTTTTTT.

A remark on this clonotype: A junction end diverges from the germline sequence, so it may reflect a read error. The gene calls are TRBV4-1 and TRBJ2-7; D perhaps matches TRBD1 (6 bases). CDR3 length: 13 amino acids. Germline values: CDR1 MGHRA, CDR2 YSYEKL. This CDR3 is CASSQVRDNEQCF. The CDR3 coding sequence is TGCGCCAGCAGCCAAGTCCGGGACAACGAGCAGTGCTTC.

The V call is TRBV5-5, the J call TRBJ2-1; either TRBD1 or TRBD2 may supply D (5 bases each). Germline values: CDR1 SGHKS, CDR2 YYEKEE (reference sequence). The CDR3 sequence is 18 residues long. The V gene lost 4 bases and the J gene lost 11 bases, with 31 bases spanning the gap. CDR3 DNA sequence: TGTGCCAGCAGCGCGGCCTCGGGGCGGGCGCGGTGGGATAATAAGCAGTTCTTC. It yields the protein CASSAASGRARWDNKQFF.

V gene TRBV20-1 combines with J gene TRBJ1-5; maybe TRBD1 (5 bases). The CDR3 covers 15 residues. In germline, CDR1 is DFQATT, CDR2 SNEGSKA (reference sequence). Trimming took 2 bases from V and 6 from J, leaving 17 bases between them. The CDR3 loop is CSARRGSGWAQPQHF. CDR3 bases: TGCAGTGCTAGACGGGGGTCAGGGTGGGCTCAGCCCCAGCATTTT.

Worth noting for this clonotype: A much bigger clone sits one base away, suggesting this may be a read error. V and J are TRBV6-2 or TRBV6-3 and TRBJ2-2; D not certain. The germline V gene encodes CDR1 MNHEY and CDR2 SVGEGT. The CDR3 is 16 residues long. V was cut by 5 bases and J by 6 bases, with 19 bases left in between. In DNA form, the CDR3 reads TGTGCCAGCAGTCCCCGTTTTCCGGGTTGGGCCGGGGAGCTGTTTTTT. It is translated as CASSPRFPGWAGELFF.

This clonotype was seen at least ten times. This chain uses TRBV5-4 with TRBJ2-1; perhaps TRBD2 as D (6 bases). V gave up 7 bases and J gave up 6 bases, with 17 bases separating them. This CDR3 region has 14 residues. From germline, CDR1 is SGHNT and CDR2 YYREEE (reference sequence). The CDR3 DNA reads TGTGCCAGCCACGGCGGGGCGGATCGCAATGAGCAGTTCTTC. This sequence encodes CASHGGADRNEQFF.

This clonotype was detected a few times. This chain uses TRBV30 with TRBJ1-1, with D possibly TRBD1 on 6 matching bases. Germline assignment: CDR1 GTSNPN and CDR2 SVGIG (reference sequence). CDR3 length: 13 amino acids. V lost 1 base, J lost 1 base, and 7 bases lay in between. The chain's CDR3 is CAWSAGQNTEAFF. CDR3 bases: TGTGCCTGGAGTGCGGGACAGAACACTGAAGCTTTCTTT.

This clonotype appeared a few times. The chain combines TRBV4-1 with TRBJ1-2; D perhaps matches TRBD1 (6 bases). The V and J ends lost 1 base and 5 bases respectively, with 14 bases between them. This CDR3 spans 15 amino acids. Germline CDR1 is MGHRA and CDR2 is YSYEKL. The CDR3 region has the DNA TGCGCCAGCAGCCAAGGGCCGGGACAACGGTATGGCTACACCTTC. This codes for CASSQGPGQRYGYTF.

The rearrangement links TRBV6-1 to TRBJ2-5; D gene ambiguous. Germline CDR1 and CDR2: MNHNS and SASEGT. The CDR3 totals 13 residues. With 5 bases removed from V and 3 bases from J, the gap between germline ends came to 10 bases. CDR3 region: CASSLQCEETQYF. CDR3 sequence (DNA): TGTGCCAGCAGTCTCCAGTGTGAAGAGACCCAGTACTTC.

This clonotype was observed a handful of times. The chain carries TRBV7-9 and TRBJ2-5; 9 bases line up with TRBD1. The V segment lost 5 bases and the J segment 5 bases; nucleotides outside the gene matches: 6. Germline V gives CDR1 SEHNR, CDR2 FQNEAQ (reference sequence). The CDR3 has 14 residues. The CDR3 nucleotides are TGTGCCAGCAGCGACACAGGGGGCGCGGAGACCCAGTACTTC. Translation gives CASSDTGGAETQYF.

Points on this clonotype: A much larger clone lies one base from this, so it may be a read error. The chain uses TRBV6-2 or TRBV6-3 and TRBJ2-3; 7 positions agree with TRBD1. CDR1 is MNHEY and CDR2 is SVGEGT in the germline V gene. V lost 10 bases and J lost 5; bases outside the gene matches: 9. The CDR3 covers 13 residues. The DNA of the CDR3 is TGTGCCATCAGGGACAGTTCAAGAGATACGCAGTATTTT. This sequence encodes CAIRDSSRDTQYF.

The chain has TRBV2 and TRBJ1-1, with D possibly TRBD1 on 6 matching bases. V lost 4 bases, J lost 4 bases, and 13 bases lay in between. Germline CDR1 reads SNHLY; CDR2 reads FYNNEI. The CDR3 consists of 14 residues. This CDR3 is CASSAPGEGTEAFF. The CDR3 DNA reads as TGTGCCAGCAGTGCGCCAGGGGAGGGCACTGAAGCTTTCTTT.

Comment on this clonotype: This may be a read error, as it is one base from a much larger clone. The chain couples TRBV6-5 to TRBJ2-1; D is perhaps TRBD1 (5 bases). Germline-derived CDR1 and CDR2 are MNHEY and SVGAGI. V was cut by 6 bases and J by 6 bases, with 15 bases left in between. This CDR3 comprises 14 residues. The CDR3 DNA reads as TGTGCCAGCAGCGATAGGACAAGGGTCAATGAGCAGTTCTTC. Protein: CASSDRTRVNEQFF.

Remarks on this clonotype: It is likely a read error, because the conserved phenylalanine at the end of the CDR3 is missing. V gene TRBV11-2 combines with J gene TRBJ2-7; tentative D call: TRBD1 (5 bases). The CDR3 contains 15 residues. Germline V gene lookup returns CDR1 SGHAT and CDR2 FQNNGV. With 3 bases removed from V and 1 base from J, the gap between germline ends came to 13 bases. In DNA, the CDR3 is TGTGCCAGCAGCTTTTCTATAGACAGTTCCTACGAGCAGTACTCC. Translating it yields CASSFSIDSSYEQYS.

As for this clonotype: At one boundary the junction diverges from the germline segment, which might be a read error. This sequence joins TRBV7-9 and TRBJ2-5, with 7 nucleotides matching TRBD2. The CDR3 totals 15 residues. Germline assignment: CDR1 SEHNR and CDR2 FQNEAQ (reference sequence). The CDR3, as DNA: TGTGCCAGCAGCCCCCGGGACTATTCGCTGGTGACCCAGCACTTC. This gives the protein CASSPRDYSLVTQHF.